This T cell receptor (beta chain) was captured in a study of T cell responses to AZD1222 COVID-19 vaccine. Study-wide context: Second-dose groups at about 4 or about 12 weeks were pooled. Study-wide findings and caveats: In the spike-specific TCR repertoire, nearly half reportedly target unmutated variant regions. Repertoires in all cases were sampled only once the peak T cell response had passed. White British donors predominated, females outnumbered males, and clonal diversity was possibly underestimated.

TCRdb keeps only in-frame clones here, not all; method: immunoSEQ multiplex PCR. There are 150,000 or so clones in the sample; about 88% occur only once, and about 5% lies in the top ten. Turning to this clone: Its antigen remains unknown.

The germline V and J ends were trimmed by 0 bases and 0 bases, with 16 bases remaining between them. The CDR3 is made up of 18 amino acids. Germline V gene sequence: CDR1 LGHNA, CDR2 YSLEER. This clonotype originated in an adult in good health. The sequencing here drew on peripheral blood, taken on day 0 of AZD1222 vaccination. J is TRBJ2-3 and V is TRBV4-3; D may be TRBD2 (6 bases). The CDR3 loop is CASSQERTSLLSTDTQYF. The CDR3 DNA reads TGCGCCAGCAGCCAAGAGCGCACTAGCTTATTGAGCACAGATACGCAGTATTTT.